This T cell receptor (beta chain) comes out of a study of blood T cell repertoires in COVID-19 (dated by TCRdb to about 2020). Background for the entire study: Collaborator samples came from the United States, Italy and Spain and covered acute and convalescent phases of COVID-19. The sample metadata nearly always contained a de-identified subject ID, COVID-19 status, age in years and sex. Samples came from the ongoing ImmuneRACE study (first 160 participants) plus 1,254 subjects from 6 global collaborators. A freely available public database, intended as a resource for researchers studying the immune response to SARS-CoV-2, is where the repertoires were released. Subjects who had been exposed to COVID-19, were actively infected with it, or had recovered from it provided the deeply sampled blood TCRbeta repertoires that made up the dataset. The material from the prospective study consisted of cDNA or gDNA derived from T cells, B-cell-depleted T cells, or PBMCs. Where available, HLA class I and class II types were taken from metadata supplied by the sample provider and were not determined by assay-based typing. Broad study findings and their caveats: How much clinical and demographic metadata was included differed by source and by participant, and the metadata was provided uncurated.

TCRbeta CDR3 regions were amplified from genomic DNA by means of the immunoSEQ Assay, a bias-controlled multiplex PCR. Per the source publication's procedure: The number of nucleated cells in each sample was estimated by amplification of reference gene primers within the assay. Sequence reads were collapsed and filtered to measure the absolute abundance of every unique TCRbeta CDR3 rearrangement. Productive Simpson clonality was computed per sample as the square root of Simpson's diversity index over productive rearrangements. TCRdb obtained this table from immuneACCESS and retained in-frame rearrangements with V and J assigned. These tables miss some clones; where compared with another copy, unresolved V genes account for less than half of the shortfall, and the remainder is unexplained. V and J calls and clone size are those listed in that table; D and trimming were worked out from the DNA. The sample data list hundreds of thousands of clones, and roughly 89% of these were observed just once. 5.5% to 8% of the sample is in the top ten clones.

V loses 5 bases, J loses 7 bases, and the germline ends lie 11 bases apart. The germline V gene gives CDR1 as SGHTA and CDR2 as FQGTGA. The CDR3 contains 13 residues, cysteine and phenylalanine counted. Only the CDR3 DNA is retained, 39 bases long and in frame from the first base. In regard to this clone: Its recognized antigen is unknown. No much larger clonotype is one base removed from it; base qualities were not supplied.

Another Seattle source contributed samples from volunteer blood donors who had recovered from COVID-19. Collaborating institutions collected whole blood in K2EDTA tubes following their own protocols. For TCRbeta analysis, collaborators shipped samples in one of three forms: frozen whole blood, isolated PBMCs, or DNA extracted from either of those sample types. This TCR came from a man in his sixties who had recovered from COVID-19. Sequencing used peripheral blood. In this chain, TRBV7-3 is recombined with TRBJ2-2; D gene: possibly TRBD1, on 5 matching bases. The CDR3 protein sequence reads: CASSLARDGELFF. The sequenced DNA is TGTGCCAGCAGCCTCGCCAGGGACGGGGAGCTGTTTTTT.